This T cell receptor (beta chain) was captured by sequencing in a study of blood T cell repertoires in COVID-19. Study as a whole: From the United States, Italy and Spain came samples of acute and convalescent COVID-19. PBMCs, B-cell-depleted T cells, or T cells were the source of the cDNA or gDNA that made up the material.

Libraries were prepared by immunoSEQ multiplex PCR; TCRdb keeps only in-frame clonotypes and omits some of them. The top ten clones hold roughly 6.1% of a sample with tens of thousands of clones, under 90% of them seen once. In germline, CDR1 is ENHRY, CDR2 SYGVKD. This CDR3 is 14 amino acids long. V lost 3 bases and J 4 bases, leaving 12 bases between the germline ends. The specimen was peripheral blood. This TCR derives from a human donor in a cohort sampled during active COVID-19. The chain couples TRBV10-3 to TRBJ1-2, with D uncertain. CDR3 in DNA: TGTGCCATCAGTGAAGGAGGGCAGTTCTATGGCTACACCTTC. It specifies CAISEGGQFYGYTF.